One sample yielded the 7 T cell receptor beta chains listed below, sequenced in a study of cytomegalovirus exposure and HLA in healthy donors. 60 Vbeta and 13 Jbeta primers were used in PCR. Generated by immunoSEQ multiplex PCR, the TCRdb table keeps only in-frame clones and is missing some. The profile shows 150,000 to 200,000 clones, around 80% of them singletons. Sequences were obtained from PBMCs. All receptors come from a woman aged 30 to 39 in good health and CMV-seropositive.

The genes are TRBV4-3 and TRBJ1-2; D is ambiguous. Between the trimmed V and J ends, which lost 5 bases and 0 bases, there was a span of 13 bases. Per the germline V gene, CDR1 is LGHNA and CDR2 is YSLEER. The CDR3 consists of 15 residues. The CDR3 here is CASSETGNTNYGYTF. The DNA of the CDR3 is TGCGCCAGCAGCGAGACCGGGAATACTAACTATGGCTACACCTTC.

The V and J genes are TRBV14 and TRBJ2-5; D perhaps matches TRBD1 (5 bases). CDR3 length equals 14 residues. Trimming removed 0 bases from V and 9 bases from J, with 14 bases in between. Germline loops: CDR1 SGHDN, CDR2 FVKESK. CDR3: CASSQDSRRVAQYF. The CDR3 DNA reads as TGTGCCAGCAGCCAAGATTCTCGCAGGGTTGCCCAGTACTTC.

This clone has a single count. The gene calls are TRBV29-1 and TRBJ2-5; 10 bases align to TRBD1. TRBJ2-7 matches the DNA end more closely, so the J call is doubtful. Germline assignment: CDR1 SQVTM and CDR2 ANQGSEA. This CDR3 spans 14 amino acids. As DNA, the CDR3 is TGCAGCGTTTTATCGGGACAGGGGTTAGACGAGCAGTACTTC. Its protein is CSVLSGQGLDEQYF.

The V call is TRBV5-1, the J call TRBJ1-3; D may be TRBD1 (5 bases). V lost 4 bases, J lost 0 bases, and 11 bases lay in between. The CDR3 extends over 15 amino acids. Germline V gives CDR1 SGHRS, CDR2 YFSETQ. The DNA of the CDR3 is TGCGCCAGCAGCCAGACAGCCAGCTCTGGAAACACCATATATTTT. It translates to CASSQTASSGNTIYF.

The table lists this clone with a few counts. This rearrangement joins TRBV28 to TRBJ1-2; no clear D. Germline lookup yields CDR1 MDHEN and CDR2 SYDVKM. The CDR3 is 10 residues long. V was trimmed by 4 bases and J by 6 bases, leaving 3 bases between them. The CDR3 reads CASSSNGYTF. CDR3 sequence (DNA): TGTGCCAGCAGTTCCAATGGCTACACCTTC.

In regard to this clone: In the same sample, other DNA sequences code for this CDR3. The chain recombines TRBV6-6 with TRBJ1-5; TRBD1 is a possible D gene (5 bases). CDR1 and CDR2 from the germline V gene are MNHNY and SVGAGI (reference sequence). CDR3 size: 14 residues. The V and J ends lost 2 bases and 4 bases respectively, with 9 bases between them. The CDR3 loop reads CASSYRGSNQPQHF. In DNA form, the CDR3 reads TGTGCCAGCAGTTACAGGGGTTCAAATCAGCCCCAGCATTTT.

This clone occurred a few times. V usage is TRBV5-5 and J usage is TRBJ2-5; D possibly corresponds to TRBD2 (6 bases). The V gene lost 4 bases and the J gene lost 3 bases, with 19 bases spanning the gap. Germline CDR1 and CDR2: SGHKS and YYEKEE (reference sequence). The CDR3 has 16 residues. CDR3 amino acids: CASSHLPGDRKETQYF. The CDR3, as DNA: TGTGCCAGCAGCCATCTACCGGGGGATAGGAAAGAGACCCAGTACTTC.